This paragraph reports one T cell receptor (beta chain). Time point in this sample: peripheral blood 6 weeks after treatment start. Individual patients had between 1 and 8 samples, taken pretreatment and on-treatment. Using immunoSEQ multiplex PCR, the repertoire was profiled, and TCRdb retains in-frame clones only, with some absent. The table shows about 90,000 clones, with around four fifths occurring only once. The source of the sample is a study of PD-L1 blockade in urothelial cancer. Across the whole study: Most patients, about 85% of the roughly 29, were males with bladder-origin cancer. Blood analyses occurred 3 weeks (second dose) and 6 weeks post treatment start. Median blood clonality was approximately 0.08, with about 81,000 unique TCRs.

The germline gives CDR1 SGHTA, CDR2 FQGNSA. Trimming took 5 bases from V and 9 from J; bases not matched to a gene: 4. CDR3 length: 12 residues. Source: PBMCs, taken around atezolizumab (anti-PD-L1) treatment. The TCR originated in an older man with urothelial cancer. The chain carries TRBV7-2 and TRBJ2-1, with TRBD2 matching over 7 bases. The CDR3 protein is CASSRDYGEQFF. Written as DNA, the CDR3 is TGTGCCAGCAGCCGGGACTATGGTGAGCAGTTCTTC.